This entry lists 21 T cell receptor beta chains sequenced from one sample in a study of shared clonotypes between healthy human individuals (dated by TCRdb to 2018 to 2021). Library preparation used the immunoSEQ multiplex PCR assay. Entries here come from immuneACCESS through TCRdb and include only in-frame sequences with V and J called. Some clones fail to appear in such tables; in the studies checked, an unresolved V gene covers under half of the shortfall, and the cause of the remainder is unknown. A total of 1,500,000 or so clones appear in this sample, about 96% of them only once. Clones ranked in the top ten supply 1% to 1.5% of the sample. Sequencing input: naive CD4+ T cells sorted from blood. In the paper's terms, the cell subset or site label means: CD45RA+ positively selected. The receptors derive from a man aged 30-40 years in good health.

In its sample, this clone was seen once. This chain links TRBV4-3 with TRBJ2-1; no clear D gene. Germline CDR1 and CDR2: LGHNA and YSLEER. This CDR3 is 14 amino acids long. Trimming pared 1 base from V and 5 bases from J, leaving 9 bases between. The CDR3 reads CASSQGPWDNEQFF. The DNA for the CDR3 is TGCGCCAGCAGCCAAGGTCCGTGGGACAATGAGCAGTTCTTC.

This chain links TRBV5-4 with TRBJ2-2; 14 bases line up with TRBD2. The V gene's germline CDR1 is SGHNT and CDR2 YYREEE (reference sequence). The CDR3 loop spans 18 amino acids. After removal of 5 bases from V and 3 bases from J, the junction contained 9 bases not matched to a gene. Here the CDR3 DNA reads TGTGCCAGCAGATCCGGGACTAGCGGGAGAGTTGACACCGGGGAGCTGTTTTTT. Its translation is CASRSGTSGRVDTGELFF.

V and J are TRBV18 and TRBJ2-5; no clear D gene. V gave up 6 bases and J gave up 5 bases, with 13 bases separating them. This CDR3 region has 13 residues. Germline CDR1 KGHSH, CDR2 LQKENI. CDR3 protein: CASSQVGGETQYF. CDR3 nucleotides: TGTGCCAGCTCGCAGGTGGGCGGCGAGACCCAGTACTTC.

This clone was seen only once. The chain is built from TRBV9 and TRBJ2-2, with 8 bases lining up with TRBD2. With V trimmed by 0 bases and J by 3 bases, 4 bases remained unmatched. Germline CDR1 reads SGDLS; CDR2 reads YYNGEE. This CDR3 is 16 amino acids long. CDR3 loop: CASSVDSGSYTGELFF. CDR3 DNA sequence: TGTGCCAGCAGCGTAGACAGCGGGAGTTACACCGGGGAGCTGTTTTTT. Looking up the rest from reference TRBV9 and TRBJ2-2 gives the full variable domain: DSGVTQTPKHLITATGQRVTLRCSPRSGDLSVYWYQQSLDQGLQFLIQYYNGEERAKGNILERFSAQQFPDLHSELNLSSLELGDSALYFCASSVDSGSYTGELFFGEGSRLTVL.

The V and J genes are TRBV2 and TRBJ1-5; D uncertain. The germline V and J ends were trimmed by 4 bases and 3 bases, with 10 bases remaining between them. This CDR3 region has 14 residues. The germline CDR1 and CDR2 sequences are SNHLY and FYNNEI. The CDR3 is CASSAGRLNQPQHF. In nucleotides, the CDR3 is TGTGCCAGCAGTGCTGGGCGGCTCAATCAGCCCCAGCATTTT.

The chain is built from TRBV5-1 and TRBJ2-5; 8 bases fit TRBD1. The CDR3 spans 16 residues. CDR1 SGHRS and CDR2 YFSETQ come from the germline V gene. Germline trimming cut 4 bases from V and 3 bases from J; bases unmatched to any gene: 11. The DNA for the CDR3 is TGCGCCAGCAGCCTTGAAGGGACAGGCGGCGAAGAGACCCAGTACTTC. Translated, it gives CASSLEGTGGEETQYF.

This sequence joins TRBV2 and TRBJ1-2; 7 nucleotides align to TRBD1. The trim removed 8 bases at V and 7 bases at J, leaving 4 bases unmatched. Germline V CDR1 and CDR2: SNHLY, FYNNEI. The CDR3 loop spans 11 amino acids. CDR3 bases: TGTGCCAGCCAGGGGGATCGTGGCTACACCTTC. Its translation: CASQGDRGYTF.

V and J are TRBV10-3 and TRBJ2-7; TRBD1 or TRBD2 may be the D gene (5 bases each). The germline CDR1 and CDR2 sequences are ENHRY and SYGVKD. The CDR3 spans 13 residues. V lost 6 bases and J lost 4, with 13 bases in between. CDR3 sequence (DNA): TGTGCCATCAGAGGGACCGCCGGGTACGAGCAGTACTTC. It specifies CAIRGTAGYEQYF.

The genes are TRBV29-1 and TRBJ1-1, with a tentative D call TRBD1 (6 bases). The V gene's germline CDR1 is SQVTM and CDR2 ANQGSEA. This CDR3 contains 14 residues. The V end lost 3 bases, the J end lost 5 bases, and 16 bases lay between the germline ends. The CDR3 DNA reads TGCAGCGTTGATAGGGGGGGGCGTGGGACTGAAGCTTTCTTT. Residues: CSVDRGGRGTEAFF.

This sequence joins TRBV6-4 and TRBJ2-7, with D possibly being TRBD2 (5 bases). The CDR3 contains 14 residues. Germline loops: CDR1 MRHNA, CDR2 SNTAGT. Trimming took off 6 bases at V and 0 bases at J, with 12 bases between the two ends. The CDR3 region has the DNA TGTGCCAGCAGGGCCAGACTAAGCTCCTACGAGCAGTACTTC. Amino acid sequence: CASRARLSSYEQYF.

Concerning this clone itself: In the same sample, other DNA sequences code for this CDR3. The chain combines TRBV18 with TRBJ1-5; D uncertain. The CDR3 is made up of 12 amino acids. Trimming stripped 3 bases from V and 3 bases from J, with 3 bases between. Germline values: CDR1 KGHSH, CDR2 LQKENI. The CDR3 here is CASSPPNQPQHF. For the CDR3, the DNA is TGTGCCAGCTCACCCCCCAATCAGCCCCAGCATTTT.

The CDR3, as DNA: TGTGCCAGCAGGAAAGGACTAGCAGAGGCAAGGAATGAGCAGTTCTTC. It is translated as CASRKGLAEARNEQFF. The V and J genes are TRBV2 and TRBJ2-1; 8 bases fit TRBD2. Germline V gene lookup returns CDR1 SNHLY and CDR2 FYNNEI. Germline trimming cut 6 bases from V and 7 bases from J; bases unmatched to any gene: 14. The CDR3 runs to 16 residues.

The chain is built from TRBV5-1 and TRBJ1-4, with a possible D match to TRBD1 (6 bases). CDR3 size: 15 residues. The V end was cut by 4 bases, the J end by 5 bases, with 15 bases between. Germline V gene data show CDR1 as SGHRS and CDR2 as YFSETQ. In DNA, the CDR3 is TGCGCCAGCAGCCGATCAGGGGTTTCGAATGAAAAACTGTTTTTT. Protein product: CASSRSGVSNEKLFF.

Written as DNA, the CDR3 is TGTGCCAGCAGTTACTCGGGGCCCAACTATGGCTACACCTTC. This encodes CASSYSGPNYGYTF. The rearrangement uses TRBV6-6 and TRBJ1-2; possible D gene TRBD1, 5 bases. V lost 0 bases to trimming and J lost 2 bases, with 7 bases between them. This CDR3 has 14 amino acids. The germline V gene has CDR1 MNHNY and CDR2 SVGAGI (reference sequence).

The V and J genes are TRBV2 and TRBJ2-5; 8 nucleotides align to TRBD2. CDR1 and CDR2 (germline): SNHLY, FYNNEI. The CDR3 is 13 amino acids. V lost 11 bases, J lost 5 bases, and 10 bases stayed unmatched. The chain's CDR3 is CAGRTSRLETQYF. The CDR3 DNA is TGTGCCGGAAGGACTAGCCGATTGGAGACCCAGTACTTC. The full variable domain, with the rest looked up from reference TRBV2 and TRBJ2-5, is EPEVTQTPSHQVTQMGQEVILRCVPISNHLYFYWYRQILGQKVEFLVSFYNNEISEKSEIFDDQFSVERPDGSNFTLKIRSTKLEDSAMYFCAGRTSRLETQYFGPGTRLLVL.

This sequence joins TRBV18 and TRBJ2-6; 7 positions agree with TRBD1. This CDR3 has 19 amino acids. V gave up 3 bases and J gave up 0 bases; unmatched junction bases: 11. CDR1 is KGHSH, CDR2 LQKENI, per germline. The CDR3 DNA sequence: TGTGCCAGCTCACCCATTCCGGGACAGTGGAGCTCTGGGGCCAACGTCCTGACTTTC. It translates to CASSPIPGQWSSGANVLTF.

This clone has a single count. The chain uses TRBV15 and TRBJ1-1, with 7 bases that match TRBD1. This CDR3 is built from 15 residues. Per the germline V gene, CDR1 is LNHNV and CDR2 is YYDKDF (reference sequence). V was clipped by 2 bases and J by 2 bases; unmatched bases: 5. This chain's CDR3 is CATSRRQGTNTEAFF. Here the CDR3 DNA reads TGTGCCACCAGCAGAAGACAGGGAACTAACACTGAAGCTTTCTTT.

This clone has only one observation. The chain couples TRBV7-2 to TRBJ2-7, with a weak D call TRBD1 (5 bases). Germline V lookup: CDR1 SGHTA, CDR2 FQGNSA. This CDR3 region has 15 residues. The ends were cut back, 3 bases at V and 2 bases at J, with 14 bases in the middle. CDR3 bases: TGTGCCAGCAGCTTTTCAGGGTCTGGAACCTACGAGCAGTACTTC. It encodes CASSFSGSGTYEQYF.

The chain uses TRBV29-1 and TRBJ2-5, with 9 bases lining up with TRBD2. The CDR3 runs to 16 residues. The germline V gene has CDR1 SQVTM and CDR2 ANQGSEA. V lost 5 bases, J lost 3 bases, and 13 bases stayed unmatched. This chain's CDR3 is CSVRKRGLASKETQYF. CDR3 sequence (DNA): TGCAGCGTTCGTAAACGGGGACTAGCTTCAAAAGAGACCCAGTACTTC. The whole variable domain, remainder taken from reference TRBV29-1 and TRBJ2-5, is SAVISQKPSRDICQRGTSLTIQCQVDSQVTMMFWYRQQPGQSLTLIATANQGSEATYESGFVIDKFPISRPNLTFSTLTVSNMSPEDSSIYLCSVRKRGLASKETQYFGPGTRLLVL.

This chain uses TRBV28 with TRBJ2-5, with D possibly called TRBD1 or TRBD2 (5 bases each). The V and J ends lost 8 bases and 5 bases respectively, with 15 bases between them. The germline CDR1 and CDR2 sequences are MDHEN and SYDVKM. CDR3 length: 13 residues. CDR3 amino acids: CASVGVERETQYF. The CDR3 nucleotides are TGTGCCAGCGTGGGGGTAGAACGGGAGACCCAGTACTTC.

The chain couples TRBV4-2 to TRBJ2-7; the match to TRBD2 covers 15 bases. From germline, CDR1 is LGHNA and CDR2 YNFKEQ. The V gene end was trimmed by 1 base and the J gene end by 2 bases; junction bases not matched to a gene: 12. The CDR3 runs to 20 residues. Here the CDR3 reads CASSQVPGLAGGITPYEQYF. CDR3 nucleotides: TGTGCCAGCAGCCAAGTCCCCGGACTAGCGGGAGGGATCACCCCCTACGAGCAGTACTTC.